This T cell receptor (beta chain) came from a study of control samples from healthy donors and cancer patients. Here immunoSEQ multiplex PCR was the method, and the copy in TCRdb shows in-frame clones only, minus some. The sample consists of about 84,000 clones, roughly 82% of them appearing once. CDR1 KGHSH and CDR2 LQKENI come from the germline V gene. V was cut by 8 bases and J by 0 bases, with 8 bases left in between. The CDR3 runs 14 residues. The sequence came from a man in his sixties with head and neck cancer. The rearrangement uses TRBV18 and TRBJ2-6, with no clear D. Input material: PBMCs. The CDR3 DNA sequence: TGTGCCAGCGCCGACAACTCTGGGGCCAACGTCCTGACTTTC. It codes for CASADNSGANVLTF.